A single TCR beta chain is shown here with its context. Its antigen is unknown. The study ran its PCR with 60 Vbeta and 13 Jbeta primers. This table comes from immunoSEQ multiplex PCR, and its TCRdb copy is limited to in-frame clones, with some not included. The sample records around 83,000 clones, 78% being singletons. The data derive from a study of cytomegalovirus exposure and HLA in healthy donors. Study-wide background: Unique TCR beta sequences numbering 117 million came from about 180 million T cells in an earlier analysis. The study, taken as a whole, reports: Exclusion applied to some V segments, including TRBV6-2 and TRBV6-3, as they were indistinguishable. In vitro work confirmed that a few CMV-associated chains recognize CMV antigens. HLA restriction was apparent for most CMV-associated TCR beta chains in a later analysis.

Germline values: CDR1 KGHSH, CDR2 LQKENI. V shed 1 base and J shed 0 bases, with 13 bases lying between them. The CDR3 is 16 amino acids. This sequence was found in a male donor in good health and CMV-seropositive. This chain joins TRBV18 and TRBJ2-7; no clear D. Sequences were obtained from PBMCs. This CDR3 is CASSPLTHASSYEQYF. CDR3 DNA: TGTGCCAGCTCACCACTTACACACGCAAGCTCCTACGAGCAGTACTTC.